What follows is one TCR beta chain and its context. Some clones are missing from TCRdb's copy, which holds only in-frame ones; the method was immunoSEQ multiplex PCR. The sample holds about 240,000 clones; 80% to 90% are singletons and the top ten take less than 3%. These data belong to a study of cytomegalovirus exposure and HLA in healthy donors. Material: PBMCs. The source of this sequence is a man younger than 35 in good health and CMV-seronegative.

CDR3 sequence reads: CASKGIPSYEQYF. CDR3 coding DNA: TGTGCCAGCAAGGGGATTCCCTCCTACGAGCAGTACTTC. The chain uses TRBV2 and TRBJ2-7; D is perhaps TRBD1 (5 bases). Germline lookup yields CDR1 SNHLY and CDR2 FYNNEI. Trimming stripped 7 bases from V and 0 bases from J, with 10 bases between. CDR3 length: 13 amino acids.